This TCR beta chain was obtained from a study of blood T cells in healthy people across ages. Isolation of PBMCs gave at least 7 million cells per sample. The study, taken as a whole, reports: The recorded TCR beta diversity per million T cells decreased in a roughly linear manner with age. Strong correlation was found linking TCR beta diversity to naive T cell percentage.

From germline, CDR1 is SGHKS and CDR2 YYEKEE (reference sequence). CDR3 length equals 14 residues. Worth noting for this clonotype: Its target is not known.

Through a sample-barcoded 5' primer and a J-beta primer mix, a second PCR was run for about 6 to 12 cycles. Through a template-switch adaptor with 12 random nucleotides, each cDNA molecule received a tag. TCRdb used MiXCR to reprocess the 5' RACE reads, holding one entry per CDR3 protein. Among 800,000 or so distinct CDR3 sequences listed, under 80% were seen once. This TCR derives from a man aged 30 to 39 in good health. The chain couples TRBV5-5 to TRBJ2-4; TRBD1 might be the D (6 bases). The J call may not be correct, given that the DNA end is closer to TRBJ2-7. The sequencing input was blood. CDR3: CASSYPGHFNEQYF. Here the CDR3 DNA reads TGTGCCAGCAGCTATCCGGGACATTTCAACGAGCAGTACTTC.